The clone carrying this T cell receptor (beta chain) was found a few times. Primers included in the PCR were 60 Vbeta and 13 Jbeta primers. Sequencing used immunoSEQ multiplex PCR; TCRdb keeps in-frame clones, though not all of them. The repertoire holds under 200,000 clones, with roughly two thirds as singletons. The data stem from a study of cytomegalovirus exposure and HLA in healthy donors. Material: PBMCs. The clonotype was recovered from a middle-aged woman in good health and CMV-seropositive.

CDR3 region: CASTRDRQGTEAFF. Written as DNA, the CDR3 is TGTGCCAGCACTCGGGACAGGCAGGGAACTGAAGCTTTCTTT. The V and J genes are TRBV6-1 and TRBJ1-1; 8 nucleotides match TRBD1. V was pared by 7 bases and J by 5 bases, with 9 bases of the junction left unmatched. This CDR3 has 14 amino acids. Germline lookup yields CDR1 MNHNS and CDR2 SASEGT.